Presented here are 7 T cell receptor beta chains from one specimen sequenced in a study of tumor-infiltrating lymphocytes in primary liver carcinoma. The authors took blood RNA from unsorted whole blood and also extracted germline DNA. The template, about 510 ng total RNA, yielded TCR beta cDNA made with a constant-region primer. Libraries of TCR beta came from three nested multiplex PCR rounds with slightly modified ARM-PCR. TRBV1-TRBV30 forward primers paired with a C-beta reverse primer drove the first two PCR rounds, around 10 cycles each. TCRdb ran MiXCR on the multiplex PCR reads and lists one entry per CDR3 protein. The data contain approximately 310,000 distinct CDR3 sequences, around three fifths of them singletons. Sequenced sample: peripheral blood. The receptors here all came from a man in his forties with primary liver carcinoma and hepatitis B virus infection.

In regard to this clonotype: Possible read error: a much larger clone is one base away. V usage is TRBV5-1 and J usage is TRBJ1-1; weak D call: TRBD1 (6 bases). The CDR3 totals 12 residues. The V gene's germline CDR1 is SGHRS and CDR2 YFSETQ. For the CDR3, the DNA is TGCACCAGCAGCCCGGAGACAGGTGAAGCTTTCTTT. Amino acid sequence: CTSSPETGEAFF.

This clonotype showed up many times. V gene TRBV6-5 combines with J gene TRBJ2-7; TRBD2 matches at 7 bases. V shed 6 bases and J 3 bases; nucleotides not matched to a gene: 8. The V gene's germline CDR1 is MNHEY and CDR2 SVGAGI. The CDR3 length is 14 residues. The CDR3: CASSPAGFDYEQYF. CDR3 DNA sequence: TGTGCCAGCAGCCCAGCGGGATTCGACTACGAGCAGTACTTC.

Worth noting for this clonotype: Possible read error: a much larger clone is one base away. The chain combines TRBV6-5 with TRBJ2-5; either TRBD1 or TRBD2 may fit D (5 bases each). Germline V gene sequence: CDR1 MNHEY, CDR2 SVGAGI. The V and J ends lost 8 bases and 6 bases respectively, with 16 bases between them. This CDR3 contains 13 residues. CDR3 nucleotide sequence: TGTGCCAGCGGGGTGGTAGGGACCCAGACCCAGTACTTC. It codes for CASGVVGTQTQYF.

For this clonotype: The junction does not match germline at one end; this may be a read error. The chain joins TRBV10-3 to TRBJ2-3; 11 nucleotides agree with TRBD2. CDR1 and CDR2 from the germline V gene are ENHRY and SYGVKD. There are 13 residues in the CDR3. Here the CDR3 reads CAIRELAGDPWFF. The CDR3 DNA is TGTGCCATCAGAGAACTAGCGGGAGATCCGTGGTTCTTT.

J is TRBJ2-1 and V is TRBV5-1, with a possible D match to TRBD2 (6 bases). V was pared by 0 bases and J by 9 bases, with 19 bases between. The CDR3 contains 16 residues. The germline V gene encodes CDR1 SGHRS and CDR2 YFSETQ. The CDR3 DNA reads as TGCGCCAGCAGCTTGGTGGAGACAGCCTCGGGGGTTGAGCAGTTCTTC. Translated: CASSLVETASGVEQFF.

In regard to this clonotype: A much larger clone differs from this one at a single base, so this may be a read error. The rearrangement joins TRBV29-1 to TRBJ1-1; 8 bases are shared with TRBD1. The V and J ends lost 7 bases and 10 bases, in that order; junction bases with no gene match: 14. The CDR3 length is 13 residues. Germline CDR1 reads SQVTM; CDR2 reads ANQGSEA. CDR3 in amino acids: CSGLGQARLGAFF. DNA for the CDR3: TGCAGCGGATTGGGACAGGCCCGATTGGGAGCTTTCTTT.

This clonotype has a single count. A read error may produce the germline difference seen at one junction end. This chain uses TRBV11-2 with TRBJ2-7; 9 bases align to TRBD2. CDR1 is SGHAT and CDR2 is FQNNGV in the germline V gene. This CDR3 spans 16 amino acids. The CDR3 here is CASGFTVAGAPYEQYF. The CDR3 region has the DNA TGTGCCAGCGGCTTTACTGTAGCGGGAGCCCCCTACGAGCAGTACTTC.